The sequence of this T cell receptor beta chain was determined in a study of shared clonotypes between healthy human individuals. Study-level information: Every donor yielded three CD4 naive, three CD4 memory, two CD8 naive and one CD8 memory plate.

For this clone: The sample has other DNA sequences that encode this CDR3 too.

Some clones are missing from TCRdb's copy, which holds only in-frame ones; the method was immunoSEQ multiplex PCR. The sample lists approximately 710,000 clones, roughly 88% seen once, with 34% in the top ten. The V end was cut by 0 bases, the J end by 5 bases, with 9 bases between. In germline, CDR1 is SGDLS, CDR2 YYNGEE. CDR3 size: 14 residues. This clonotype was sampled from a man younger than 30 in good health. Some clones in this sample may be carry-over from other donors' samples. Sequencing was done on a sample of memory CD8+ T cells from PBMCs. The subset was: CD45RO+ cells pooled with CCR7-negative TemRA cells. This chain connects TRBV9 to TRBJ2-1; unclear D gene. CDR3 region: CASSVGGFDNEQFF. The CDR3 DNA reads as TGTGCCAGCAGCGTAGGGGGATTCGACAATGAGCAGTTCTTC.